The 19 T cell receptor beta chains listed next were all sequenced from one sample in a study of shared clonotypes between healthy human individuals. Clones were sequenced by immunoSEQ multiplex PCR, and TCRdb holds only the in-frame ones, with some missing. The table has approximately 440,000 clones, approximately 77% seen once. Material: PBMCs. All receptors derive from a woman between 40 and 50 years old in good health. Some clones in this sample may be carry-over from other donors' samples.

V usage is TRBV6-5 and J usage is TRBJ2-7; 14 bases line up with TRBD2. Per the germline V gene, CDR1 is MNHEY and CDR2 is SVGAGI. The V gene end was trimmed by 5 bases and the J gene end by 6 bases; junction bases not matched to a gene: 6. The CDR3 extends over 15 amino acids. CDR3 in DNA: TGTGCCAGCAGTGCCCAGGGACTAGCGGGAGTCGAGCAGTACTTC. It codes for CASSAQGLAGVEQYF.

The rearrangement joins TRBV7-2 to TRBJ1-4, with D unclear. Per germline, CDR1 SGHTA and CDR2 FQGNSA. The CDR3 spans 15 residues. Trimming pared 0 bases from V and 4 bases from J, leaving 9 bases between. CDR3 coding DNA: TGTGCCAGCAGCTTAGCGCTGGGGTTTAATGAAAAACTGTTTTTT. Its translation: CASSLALGFNEKLFF.

In this sample, this clone turned up many times. The V and J genes are TRBV11-2 and TRBJ2-7; either TRBD1 or TRBD2 may supply D (7 bases each). The CDR3 length is 15 residues. Trimming pared 5 bases from V and 1 base from J, leaving 15 bases between. Germline V gene lookup returns CDR1 SGHAT and CDR2 FQNNGV. This chain's CDR3 is CASSRGAGGSYEQYF. CDR3 bases: TGTGCCAGCAGCCGGGGGGCAGGGGGGTCCTACGAGCAGTACTTC.

A few counts support this clone. The chain joins TRBV5-1 to TRBJ2-7; D gene unclear. V was cut by 0 bases and J by 0 bases, with 13 bases left in between. This CDR3 comprises 16 residues. Germline V gives CDR1 SGHRS, CDR2 YFSETQ. CDR3 DNA sequence: TGCGCCAGCAGCTTGGCCCCGGGCTACCTCTCCTACGAGCAGTACTTC. It codes for CASSLAPGYLSYEQYF.

This sequence joins TRBV2 and TRBJ1-4; tentative D call: TRBD1 (6 bases). This CDR3 spans 19 amino acids. V was cut by 1 base and J by 6 bases, with 24 bases left in between. Germline V gene lookup returns CDR1 SNHLY and CDR2 FYNNEI. The CDR3 region is CASSEEVGEAGHIYEKLFF. The CDR3 DNA sequence: TGTGCCAGCAGTGAAGAGGTAGGAGAGGCGGGACATATCTATGAAAAACTGTTTTTT.

V and J are TRBV7-9 and TRBJ2-7; 10 nucleotides match TRBD2. The CDR3 has 16 residues. V lost 3 bases to trimming and J lost 6 bases; unmatched junction nucleotides: 11. CDR1 SEHNR and CDR2 FQNEAQ come from the germline V gene (reference sequence). The DNA for the CDR3 is TGTGCCAGCAGCTTCGGCCTAGCGGGAGTTCTAGGCGAGCAGTACTTC. Translating gives CASSFGLAGVLGEQYF.

This rearrangement joins TRBV20-1 to TRBJ2-5; no clear D. There are 11 residues in the CDR3. The germline V and J ends were trimmed by 7 bases and 2 bases, with 8 bases remaining between them. Germline CDR1 is DFQATT and CDR2 is SNEGSKA (reference sequence). The CDR3 DNA reads as TGCAGTGGGGCGGTACAAGAGACCCAGTACTTC. Protein product: CSGAVQETQYF.

The chain is built from TRBV19 and TRBJ1-1; D perhaps matches TRBD1 (5 bases). The CDR3 extends over 16 amino acids. Germline V gene data show CDR1 as LNHDA and CDR2 as SQIVND (reference sequence). The ends were cut back, 7 bases at V and 5 bases at J, with 23 bases in the middle. This chain's CDR3 is CASTESGEGRRTEAFF. Written as DNA, the CDR3 is TGTGCCAGTACCGAATCGGGGGAGGGGAGGCGAACTGAAGCTTTCTTT.

CDR3 amino acids: CASNANGPGEQYF. CDR3 nucleotides: TGTGCCAGCAACGCAAATGGGCCGGGCGAGCAGTACTTC. The rearrangement links TRBV2 to TRBJ2-7; no clear D. The CDR3 is 13 residues long. Germline V gene data show CDR1 as SNHLY and CDR2 as FYNNEI. Trimming shortened V by 7 bases and J by 6 bases, and 16 bases separated the two germline ends. Together with reference TRBV2 and TRBJ2-7, the CDR3 gives the full variable domain: EPEVTQTPSHQVTQMGQEVILRCVPISNHLYFYWYRQILGQKVEFLVSFYNNEISEKSEIFDDQFSVERPDGSNFTLKIRSTKLEDSAMYFCASNANGPGEQYFGPGTRLTVT.

The rearrangement uses TRBV5-4 and TRBJ2-7, with D possibly being TRBD2 (5 bases). Germline CDR1 SGHNT, CDR2 YYREEE (reference sequence). Trimming took off 0 bases at V and 3 bases at J, with 13 bases between the two ends. The CDR3 runs to 15 residues. The CDR3 DNA reads as TGTGCCAGCAGCTTGGGGCTAGCAGACAACTACGAGCAGTACTTC. Protein sequence: CASSLGLADNYEQYF.

This clone has a handful of counts. V usage is TRBV18 and J usage is TRBJ1-2, with a tentative D call TRBD1 (5 bases). CDR1 is KGHSH, CDR2 LQKENI, per germline. The CDR3 sequence is 14 residues long. V shed 3 bases and J shed 8 bases, with 16 bases lying between them. The CDR3 nucleotides read TGTGCCAGCTCACCGGAGGGGTCTCCGTCAGGCTACACCTTC. This translates into CASSPEGSPSGYTF.

The chain carries TRBV29-1 and TRBJ2-5, with D uncertain. V was trimmed by 5 bases and J by 5 bases, leaving 6 bases between them. The CDR3 has 10 residues. CDR1 is SQVTM and CDR2 is ANQGSEA in the germline V gene. The CDR3 here is CSVSKETQYF. CDR3 nucleotide sequence: TGCAGCGTTTCCAAGGAGACCCAGTACTTC.

The chain uses TRBV7-8 and TRBJ1-5; 11 nucleotides match TRBD1. Germline V lookup: CDR1 SGHVS, CDR2 FQNEAQ. CDR3 length: 15 residues. V was clipped by 5 bases and J by 4 bases; unmatched bases: 4. CDR3 residues: CASSAGQGANQPQHF. The CDR3 coding sequence is TGTGCCAGCAGCGCCGGACAGGGGGCTAATCAGCCCCAGCATTTT.

The chain carries TRBV28 and TRBJ2-1, with TRBD1 identical over 8 bases. Germline trimming cut 3 bases from V and 6 bases from J; bases unmatched to any gene: 7. Germline V gene sequence: CDR1 MDHEN, CDR2 SYDVKM. There are 15 residues in the CDR3. CDR3 amino acids: CASSFAGGRSNEQFF. The CDR3 nucleotides read TGTGCCAGCAGTTTTGCAGGGGGCCGTAGCAATGAGCAGTTCTTC.

CDR3 bases: TGTGCCAGCAGCCACGGACAGGGGGCAAGAGAGCAGTACTTC. Translated: CASSHGQGAREQYF. The gene calls are TRBV11-1 and TRBJ2-7; TRBD1 agrees at 11 bases. Germline V lookup: CDR1 SGHAT, CDR2 FQDESV (reference sequence). Trimming at V came to 5 bases and at J to 7 bases, leaving 7 bases not matched to a gene. The CDR3 totals 14 residues.

This clone has a handful of counts. The chain has TRBV19 and TRBJ1-4; TRBD1 is a possible D gene (5 bases). Trimming shortened V by 1 base and J by 0 bases, and 12 bases separated the two germline ends. This CDR3 spans 17 amino acids. From germline, CDR1 is LNHDA and CDR2 SQIVND (reference sequence). CDR3 sequence reads: CASSIAGRSATNEKLFF. The DNA for the CDR3 is TGTGCCAGTAGTATAGCGGGGCGTTCGGCAACTAATGAAAAACTGTTTTTT.

On this clone itself: Being one base from a much bigger clone, this may be a read error. The sample has other DNA sequences that encode this CDR3 too. This chain connects TRBV2 to TRBJ2-7, with TRBD1 as a possible D gene (5 bases). The V gene's germline CDR1 is SNHLY and CDR2 FYNNEI. Between the trimmed V and J ends, which lost 6 bases and 3 bases, there was a span of 9 bases. The CDR3 is 12 residues long. CDR3 amino acids: CASSQDNYEQYF. CDR3 DNA sequence: TGTGCCAGCAGCCAGGACAACTACGAGCAGTACTTC.

The chain combines TRBV4-2 with TRBJ1-5; D not resolved. Looked up from germline, CDR1 is LGHNA and CDR2 is YNFKEQ. The CDR3 sequence is 14 residues long. Trimming cost V 2 bases and J 6 bases, with 11 bases left between them. The CDR3 sequence is CASSQPLGSQPQHF. CDR3 in DNA: TGTGCCAGCAGCCAACCTTTAGGGAGTCAGCCCCAGCATTTT.

This chain links TRBV21-1 with TRBJ2-3; the D call in the table, TRBD2, was not verified against the DNA. TRBV21-1 is a recognized pseudogene. CDR3 length equals 17 residues. The CDR3 nucleotides read TGTGCCAGCAGCGTAAGGGGGCTGACTAGCGGGAGTGATACGCAGTATTTT. Its translation is CASSVRGLTSGSDTQYF.